These 9 T cell receptor beta chains share one sample of origin, sequenced in a study of blood T cell repertoires in COVID-19. Produced via immunoSEQ multiplex PCR; TCRdb's table is partial and in-frame only. The repertoire holds 17,000 or so clones, with 90% to 95% as singletons. The sequenced sample was peripheral blood. These receptors originate from a human donor in a cohort sampled during active COVID-19.

The chain recombines TRBV23-1 with TRBJ1-2; the D gene is possibly TRBD1 (6 bases). TRBV23-1 is an ORF, with its function uncertain. The V end was cut by 10 bases, the J end by 8 bases, with 17 bases between. The CDR3 has 12 amino acids. The CDR3 DNA sequence: TGCGCCAAAGAAGGACAGCATCAGGGCTACACCTTC. This codes for CAKEGQHQGYTF.

The gene calls are TRBV27 and TRBJ2-7; D gene unclear. Germline values: CDR1 MNHEY, CDR2 SMNVEV (reference sequence). The CDR3 is 13 amino acids. V dropped 7 bases and J dropped 4 bases, with 14 bases sitting between them. This CDR3 is CASTSLRRYEQYF. CDR3 in DNA: TGTGCCAGCACCTCGCTCCGGCGGTACGAGCAGTACTTC.

The chain is built from TRBV5-1 and TRBJ1-1; 10 nucleotides line up with TRBD1. In germline, CDR1 is SGHRS, CDR2 YFSETQ. CDR3 length: 15 amino acids. The V and J ends lost 4 bases and 3 bases, in that order; junction bases with no gene match: 6. The CDR3, as DNA: TGCGCCAGCAGCAGACAGGGGGCTGTCGACACTGAAGCTTTCTTT. It translates to CASSRQGAVDTEAFF.

The chain recombines TRBV7-8 with TRBJ2-7, with 10 bases matching TRBD1. The germline V gene encodes CDR1 SGHVS and CDR2 FQNEAQ. The CDR3 covers 15 residues. J was trimmed by 2 bases and V by 5 bases; bases with no gene match: 6. The CDR3 DNA reads as TGTGCCAGCAGCGGCAGGACAGGGGGACCCTACGAGCAGTACTTC. Translated: CASSGRTGGPYEQYF.

V is TRBV7-9 and J is TRBJ2-5, with a tentative D call TRBD2 (6 bases). CDR3 length: 15 residues. The V gene's germline CDR1 is SEHNR and CDR2 FQNEAQ (reference sequence). Trimming shortened V by 3 bases and J by 2 bases, and 13 bases separated the two germline ends. The CDR3 DNA is TGTGCCAGCAGCTTTGTGAGTGCGGGGCAAGAGACCCAGTACTTC. Its translation is CASSFVSAGQETQYF.

The rearrangement links TRBV5-6 to TRBJ1-5; 8 bases align to TRBD1. With 3 bases clipped from V and 5 bases from J, the junction kept 10 bases outside the gene matches. The CDR3 loop spans 16 amino acids. Germline V gene lookup returns CDR1 SGHDT and CDR2 YYEEEE. CDR3 coding DNA: TGTGCCAGCAGCTCTGGGGGACAGGCCTCATATCAGCCCCAGCATTTT. It is translated as CASSSGGQASYQPQHF.

The V gene is TRBV3-1 (or the pseudogene TRBV3-2), the J gene TRBJ2-5, with 14 bases aligning to TRBD2. The trim removed 0 bases at V and 3 bases at J, leaving 6 bases unmatched. Germline V lookup: CDR1 LGHDT, CDR2 YNNKEL (reference sequence). This CDR3 region has 18 residues. The chain's CDR3 is CASSQDDLGLAGEETQYF. CDR3 nucleotide sequence: TGTGCCAGCAGCCAAGACGACTTGGGACTAGCGGGAGAAGAGACCCAGTACTTC.

The rearrangement joins TRBV15 to TRBJ1-2, with D possibly TRBD1 on 6 matching bases. The V gene's germline CDR1 is LNHNV and CDR2 YYDKDF (reference sequence). Trimming stripped 3 bases from V and 7 bases from J, with 15 bases between. There are 14 residues in the CDR3. DNA of the CDR3: TGTGCCACCAGCAGGACAGGAAAACCGAGTGGCTACACCTTC. This codes for CATSRTGKPSGYTF.

This chain joins TRBV2 and TRBJ2-2; TRBD1 matches 7 bases. V lost 4 bases, J lost 4 bases, and 6 bases stayed unmatched. The CDR3 consists of 15 residues. Germline V gene data show CDR1 as SNHLY and CDR2 as FYNNEI. CDR3 region: CASSGGRGTTGELFF. The CDR3 DNA is TGTGCCAGCAGTGGAGGCAGGGGGACCACCGGGGAGCTGTTTTTT. Variable domain in full (rest from reference TRBV2 and TRBJ2-2): EPEVTQTPSHQVTQMGQEVILRCVPISNHLYFYWYRQILGQKVEFLVSFYNNEISEKSEIFDDQFSVERPDGSNFTLKIRSTKLEDSAMYFCASSGGRGTTGELFFGEGSRLTVL.